This TCR beta chain is drawn from a study of cytomegalovirus exposure and HLA in healthy donors. Study results and caveats: While the bulk of TCR sequences proved rare, some public TCRs turned up in many donors.

Worth noting for this clone: Its cognate antigen is unknown.

The CDR3 is 15 residues long. Germline loops: CDR1 LGHNA, CDR2 YSLEER. The germline V and J ends were trimmed by 0 bases and 2 bases, with 10 bases remaining between them. This table comes from immunoSEQ multiplex PCR, and its TCRdb copy is limited to in-frame clones, with some not included. Among some 70,000 clones listed, over 80% were seen once. The sequenced material came from PBMCs. The V call is TRBV4-3, the J call TRBJ1-2; D gene ambiguous. This clonotype was sampled from a man aged 25-45 years in good health and CMV-seronegative. The chain's CDR3 is CASSQEGRINYGYTF. Written as DNA, the CDR3 is TGCGCCAGCAGCCAAGAGGGCAGGATAAACTATGGCTACACCTTC.